This entry lists 13 T cell receptor beta chains sequenced from one sample in a study of tumor T cells in aggressive B-cell lymphoma. Measured with immunoSEQ multiplex PCR; TCRdb has only the in-frame clones, and not every one. The table includes about 3,000 clones, 85% detected once. Material for sequencing was tumor tissue. These receptors were obtained from an adult with diffuse large B cell lymphoma.

In this sample, this clone turned up once. The chain links TRBV12-5 to TRBJ2-7; no reliable D call. The germline gives CDR1 LGHNT, CDR2 FRNRAP. V lost 5 bases and J 0 bases, leaving 5 bases between the germline ends. This CDR3 has 12 amino acids. Here the CDR3 DNA reads TGTGCTAGTGGTCCCGTCTCCTACGAGCAGTACTTC. Protein product: CASGPVSYEQYF.

This clone has only a few counts. This chain connects TRBV27 to TRBJ1-5, with D possibly matching TRBD1 (5 bases). The CDR3 spans 15 residues. Germline lookup yields CDR1 MNHEY and CDR2 SMNVEV (reference sequence). Trimming took 5 bases from V and 6 from J, leaving 17 bases between them. The CDR3 nucleotides read TGTGCCAGCAGTCCAGACCGGGACTCTTCTCAGCCCCAGCATTTT. Protein sequence: CASSPDRDSSQPQHF.

V is TRBV11-2 and J is TRBJ1-1; D not certain. The V end was cut by 3 bases, the J end by 5 bases, with 7 bases between. This CDR3 contains 12 residues. Germline loops: CDR1 SGHAT, CDR2 FQNNGV. The CDR3 region has the DNA TGTGCCAGCAGCTTGAGCCGGACTGAAGCTTTCTTT. Amino acids: CASSLSRTEAFF.

This clone was found a few times. This sequence joins TRBV27 and TRBJ2-1; 10 bases agree with TRBD2. The CDR3 is made up of 14 amino acids. Germline loops: CDR1 MNHEY, CDR2 SMNVEV (reference sequence). V lost 2 bases to trimming and J lost 7 bases; unmatched junction nucleotides: 2. CDR3 sequence reads: CASSLALAGNEQFF. The CDR3 nucleotides read TGTGCCAGCAGTTTAGCACTAGCGGGGAATGAGCAGTTCTTC.

The DNA for the CDR3 is TGTGCCAGAAGCCTCAGACTAGCGGGGTGCTCCTACGAGCAGTACTTC. Translation: CARSLRLAGCSYEQYF. The chain couples TRBV7-5 to TRBJ2-7; the D call of TRBD2 is as the table states it, not checked on the DNA. TRBV7-5 is labeled a pseudogene. The CDR3 totals 16 residues.

The chain uses TRBV5-1 and TRBJ2-5; 11 positions match TRBD2. J gave up 5 bases and V 2 bases, and 8 bases lay outside the gene matches. Germline CDR1 is SGHRS and CDR2 is YFSETQ. CDR3 size: 16 residues. DNA for the CDR3: TGCGCCAGCAGCTTTGTAGCGGGGGGGCCAGGTGAGACCCAGTACTTC. It translates to CASSFVAGGPGETQYF.

V and J are TRBV5-1 and TRBJ2-3; no clear D. This CDR3 is 15 amino acids long. Germline lookup yields CDR1 SGHRS and CDR2 YFSETQ. V was trimmed by 1 base and J by 0 bases, leaving 9 bases between them. The CDR3, as DNA: TGCGCCAGCAGCTTGTCCTCTCCCAGCACAGATACGCAGTATTTT. Translation gives CASSLSSPSTDTQYF.

The J gene is TRBJ1-3, the V gene TRBV6-5; D ambiguous. The CDR3 is made up of 13 amino acids. Trimming removed 7 bases at V and 0 bases at J, with 7 bases between. Germline values: CDR1 MNHEY, CDR2 SVGAGI. The CDR3 spells CASTRSSGNTIYF. As DNA, the CDR3 is TGTGCCAGCACGCGGTCCTCTGGAAACACCATATATTTT.

This chain links TRBV11-3 with TRBJ1-1; no clear D gene. The CDR3 covers 13 residues. CDR1 and CDR2 (germline): SGHNT, YENEEA. With 5 bases removed from V and 1 base from J, the gap between germline ends came to 8 bases. DNA of the CDR3: TGTGCCAGCAGCCTATACAGGAACACTGAAGCTTTCTTT. Protein product: CASSLYRNTEAFF.

The CDR3 coding sequence is TGTGCCAGCAGCAACCGGGACAGGGGTATGACTAATGAAAAACTGTTTTTT. This gives the protein CASSNRDRGMTNEKLFF. This chain joins TRBV7-8 and TRBJ1-4, with 10 positions matching TRBD1. V was pared by 5 bases and J by 2 bases, with 8 bases of the junction left unmatched. Germline V gene lookup returns CDR1 SGHVS and CDR2 FQNEAQ. The CDR3 is 17 residues long.

This sequence joins TRBV7-2 and TRBJ1-2, with 8 positions matching TRBD1. The CDR3 is made up of 15 amino acids. The germline V gene encodes CDR1 SGHTA and CDR2 FQGNSA. Unmatched junction bases numbered 7, after V lost 5 bases and J lost 2 bases. The CDR3 reads CASSTSQGVNYGYTF. The DNA for the CDR3 is TGTGCCAGCAGCACCTCACAGGGGGTCAACTATGGCTACACCTTC.

The chain carries TRBV6-6 and TRBJ2-2; weak D call: TRBD2 (5 bases). Germline V gives CDR1 MNHNY, CDR2 SVGAGI (reference sequence). V lost 6 bases to trimming and J lost 6 bases, with 14 bases between them. The CDR3 contains 14 residues. The DNA of the CDR3 is TGTGCCAGCAGGAGGGCCCAGGTATCCGGGGAGCTGTTTTTT. Encoded protein: CASRRAQVSGELFF.

This clone was seen a few times. This chain links TRBV5-1 with TRBJ1-1, with 7 bases fitting TRBD1. V trimming: 2 bases; J trimming: 8 bases; junction bases outside the gene matches: 3. This CDR3 is built from 12 residues. Germline CDR1 and CDR2: SGHRS and YFSETQ. The CDR3 region is CASSFRDREAFF. CDR3 nucleotides: TGCGCCAGCAGCTTCCGGGACAGAGAAGCTTTCTTT.